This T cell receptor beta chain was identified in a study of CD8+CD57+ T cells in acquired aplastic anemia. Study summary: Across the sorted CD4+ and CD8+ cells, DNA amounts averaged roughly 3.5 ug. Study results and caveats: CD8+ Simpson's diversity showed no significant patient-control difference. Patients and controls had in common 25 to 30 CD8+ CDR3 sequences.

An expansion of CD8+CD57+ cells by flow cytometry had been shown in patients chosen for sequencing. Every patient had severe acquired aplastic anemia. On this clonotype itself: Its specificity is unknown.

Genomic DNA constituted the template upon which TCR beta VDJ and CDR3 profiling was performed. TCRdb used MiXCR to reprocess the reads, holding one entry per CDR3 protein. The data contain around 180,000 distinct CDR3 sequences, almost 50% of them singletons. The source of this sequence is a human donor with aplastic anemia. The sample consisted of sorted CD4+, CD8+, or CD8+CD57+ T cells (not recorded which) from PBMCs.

The CDR3 sequence is CAFGTGTYEQYF. The CDR3 region has the DNA TGTGCCTTTGGGACAGGTACCTACGAGCAGTACTTC. The chain couples TRBV24-1 to TRBJ2-7, with 8 nucleotides matching TRBD1. Trimming removed 12 bases from V and 2 bases from J; junction bases left unmatched: 5. The germline CDR1 and CDR2 sequences are KGHDR and SFDVKD. The CDR3 contains 12 residues.